Listed below are T cell receptor beta chains from one sample, sequenced in a study of Graves' ophthalmopathy and Graves' hyperthyroidism. TCRdb reprocessed the multiplex PCR reads with MiXCR, giving one entry per CDR3 protein. The top ten clones hold over 2.5% of a sample with hundreds of thousands of distinct CDR3 sequences, more than 40% of them seen once. What was sequenced was peripheral blood. The receptors here all came from an adult man with Graves' ophthalmopathy. Both conserved end residues are trimmed from each CDR3. The order of the fields is V gene, CDR3 protein.

v_gene: TRBV9; CDR3aa: ASSVSGGNYGYT
v_gene: TRBV27; CDR3aa: ASSGQFYGFYGYT
v_gene: TRBV11-1; CDR3aa: ASSSPMGLGAQNTKAF
v_gene: TRBV7-3; CDR3aa: ASSPEGRGPQETQY
v_gene: TRBV7-2; CDR3aa: ASSSYGPTTNEKLF
v_gene: TRBV7-3; CDR3aa: ASSLTPLAGANEQF
v_gene: TRBV5-1; CDR3aa: ASSQVTETQY
v_gene: TRBV7-8; CDR3aa: ASSATTGANTEAF
v_gene: TRBV9; CDR3aa: ASSCGTGGMNTEAF
v_gene: TRBV5-1; CDR3aa: ASSLRPGNTEAF
v_gene: TRBV10-3; CDR3aa: ASSLKGDGYEQY
v_gene: TRBV7-2; CDR3aa: ASSLDLPGRSNQPQH
v_gene: TRBV2; CDR3aa: VSIPGHINYGYT
v_gene: TRBV7-9; CDR3aa: ASSTSGTGIYGYT
v_gene: TRBV7-9; CDR3aa: ARALRGLPSYEQY
v_gene: TRBV25-1; CDR3aa: ASSERGTQQETQY
v_gene: TRBV2; CDR3aa: ASTGPGDSLYSNQPQH
v_gene: TRBV29-1; CDR3aa: SSRSSNQPQH
v_gene: TRBV19; CDR3aa: ASTPAGGTETQY
v_gene: TRBV12-3/TRBV12-4; CDR3aa: ASSPQRGANYGYT
v_gene: TRBV12-3/TRBV12-4; CDR3aa: ASSLARSDPGTEAF
v_gene: TRBV7-9; CDR3aa: ACSLGGRGRPGYGYT
v_gene: TRBV5-1; CDR3aa: ASSGRTSGSYEQY
v_gene: TRBV19; CDR3aa: ASSGGNQETQY
v_gene: TRBV19; CDR3aa: ASNIGTASYEQY
v_gene: TRBV7-2; CDR3aa: ASSTGQGRFAEAF
v_gene: TRBV7-9; CDR3aa: ASSSTWETYNSPLH
v_gene: TRBV2; CDR3aa: AWSVSVGYEQY
v_gene: TRBV29-1; CDR3aa: SNRQGLTEAF
v_gene: TRBV9; CDR3aa: ASSVGQGDTIY
v_gene: TRBV5-8; CDR3aa: ASSLTGTDMYYT
v_gene: TRBV10-3; CDR3aa: AISPQSTDTQY
v_gene: TRBV29-1; CDR3aa: SAANSVVGTGELF
v_gene: TRBV15; CDR3aa: ATSRDKLYGYT
v_gene: TRBV6-5; CDR3aa: ASSDVGTLVYEQY
v_gene: TRBV7-2; CDR3aa: ASSAGRGDYGYEQY
v_gene: TRBV7-6; CDR3aa: ASSVGAGPSEQY
v_gene: TRBV10-3; CDR3aa: ASRPRTANEKLF
v_gene: TRBV15; CDR3aa: ATIGDRALGYNEQF
v_gene: TRBV25-1; CDR3aa: ASREQGPSIGSPLH
v_gene: TRBV20-1; CDR3aa: SARVGTGELF
v_gene: TRBV10-3; CDR3aa: AISHPGSLMDTQY